The sequence of this T cell receptor beta chain was determined in a study of molecular identifiers for immune sequencing clone quantification. CDR3 size: 16 residues. The germline V gene has CDR1 MGHDK and CDR2 SYGVNS. TCRdb used MiXCR to reprocess the PCR reads, holding one entry per CDR3 protein. The sample has about 40,000 distinct CDR3 sequences; roughly 24% are singletons. About this clonotype itself: An end of the junction differs from the germline gene, which may be a read error.

The rearrangement joins TRBV25-1 to TRBJ2-7; a weak D match, TRBD1 (6 bases). What was sequenced was naive CD8+ T cells from blood, with Jurkat cell RNA spiked in. Subset defined: FACS-sorted CD8+CD4-CCR7+CD45RA+ naive T cells. The clonotype comes from a human donor in good health. Some libraries in this study had Jurkat cell RNA spiked in. The CDR3 protein is CASSELGFDRSYGQYF. As DNA, the CDR3 is TGTGCCAGCAGTGAATTAGGTTTTGACAGGTCCTACGGGCAGTACTTC.